This T cell receptor beta chain is from a study of shared clonotypes between healthy human individuals. Repertoires were generated with immunoSEQ multiplex PCR, while TCRdb's copy carries only in-frame clones and drops some. The profile covers around 1.5 million clones, with roughly 98% appearing a single time and around 0.45% taken by the ten largest. Points from the study as a whole: Rarefaction showed sorted-subset sequencing was incomplete despite large depth.

Details on this clone: As yet, its antigen is unknown.

Germline V gives CDR1 SGDLS, CDR2 YYNGEE. The V end lost 1 base, the J end lost 1 base, and 8 bases lay between the germline ends. The CDR3 spans 14 residues. The V gene is TRBV9, the J gene TRBJ1-1; D not certain. The sequence was collected from a man aged 30-40 years in good health. The sequenced sample was naive CD4+ T cells sorted from blood. Subset here: CD45RA+ positively selected. CDR3 DNA sequence: TGTGCCAGCAGCGTACGTGGGCAGAACACTGAAGCTTTCTTT. Translated: CASSVRGQNTEAFF. The variable domain in full, with the rest retrieved from reference TRBV9 and TRBJ1-1, is DSGVTQTPKHLITATGQRVTLRCSPRSGDLSVYWYQQSLDQGLQFLIQYYNGEERAKGNILERFSAQQFPDLHSELNLSSLELGDSALYFCASSVRGQNTEAFFGQGTRLTVV.